A selection of T cell receptor beta chains follows, all from one sample in a study of CD4 T cells in relation to SARS-CoV-2 and coronaviruses. Their antigens are not known. Generated by immunoSEQ multiplex PCR, the TCRdb table keeps only in-frame clones and is missing some. Of 20,000 or so clones in the sample, around 75% were seen once. Material for sequencing was CD4+ T cells from PBMCs, cultured in vitro. The source of these receptors is a human donor in good health. Both conserved end residues are trimmed from each CDR3. A D gene is named only where the DNA matches it firmly.

D gene,V gene,J gene,CDR3 protein
-,TRBV3-1/TRBV3-2,TRBJ1-4,ASSRGWNEKLF
-,TRBV7-6,TRBJ2-7,ASSLDEGFFYEQY
-,TRBV7-9,TRBJ2-7,ASSFQDSEQY
TRBD2,TRBV5-1,TRBJ2-2,ASSVAGLPNTGELF
-,TRBV6-1,TRBJ2-3,ASSEMGTDTQY
-,TRBV9,TRBJ2-2,ASSVHRVATGELF
-,TRBV30,TRBJ1-2,AWRSMGASVGYT
-,TRBV27,TRBJ2-1,ASSFGDGGKQF
TRBD1,TRBV3-1/TRBV3-2,TRBJ2-1,ASSQDGTAYNEQF
-,TRBV21-1,TRBJ2-2,ASTRQGRPGELF
-,TRBV3-1/TRBV3-2,TRBJ1-5,ASSQEMGAAQPQH
TRBD1,TRBV6-5,TRBJ1-4,ASSSTGTATNEKLF
-,TRBV15,TRBJ2-2,ATSARQALDTGELF
TRBD1,TRBV5-1,TRBJ1-2,ASSSTGGSGYT
TRBD1,TRBV28,TRBJ1-1,ASSLVDRGNTEAF
-,TRBV7-6,TRBJ2-3,ASSLVSSGTDTQY
TRBD1,TRBV10-3,TRBJ1-1,AISPRGAGDTEAF
-,TRBV15,TRBJ1-2,ATSGSPGSSGYT
TRBD2,TRBV5-1,TRBJ2-3,ASSLALTSGSSADTQY
-,TRBV24-1,TRBJ2-3,ATSLRRGSTDTQY
TRBD2,TRBV3-1/TRBV3-2,TRBJ2-3,ASSQVLAGYSTDTQY
-,TRBV12-5,TRBJ1-5,ASGTPNQPQH
-,TRBV9,TRBJ1-1,ASSVGWELNTEAF